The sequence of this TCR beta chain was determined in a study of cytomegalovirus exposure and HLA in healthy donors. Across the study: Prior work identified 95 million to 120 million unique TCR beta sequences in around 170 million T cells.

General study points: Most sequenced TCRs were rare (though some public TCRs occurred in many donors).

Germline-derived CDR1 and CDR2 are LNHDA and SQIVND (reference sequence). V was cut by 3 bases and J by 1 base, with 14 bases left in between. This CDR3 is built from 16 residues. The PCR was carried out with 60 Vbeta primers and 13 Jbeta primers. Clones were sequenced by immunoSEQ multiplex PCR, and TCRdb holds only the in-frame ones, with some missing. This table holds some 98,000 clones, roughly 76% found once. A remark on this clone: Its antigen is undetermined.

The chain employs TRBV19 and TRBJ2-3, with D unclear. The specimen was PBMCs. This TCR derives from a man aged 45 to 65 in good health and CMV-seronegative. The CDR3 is CASSISLAGRTDTQYF. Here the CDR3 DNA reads TGTGCCAGTAGTATCTCCCTGGCTGGGCGCACAGATACGCAGTATTTT.